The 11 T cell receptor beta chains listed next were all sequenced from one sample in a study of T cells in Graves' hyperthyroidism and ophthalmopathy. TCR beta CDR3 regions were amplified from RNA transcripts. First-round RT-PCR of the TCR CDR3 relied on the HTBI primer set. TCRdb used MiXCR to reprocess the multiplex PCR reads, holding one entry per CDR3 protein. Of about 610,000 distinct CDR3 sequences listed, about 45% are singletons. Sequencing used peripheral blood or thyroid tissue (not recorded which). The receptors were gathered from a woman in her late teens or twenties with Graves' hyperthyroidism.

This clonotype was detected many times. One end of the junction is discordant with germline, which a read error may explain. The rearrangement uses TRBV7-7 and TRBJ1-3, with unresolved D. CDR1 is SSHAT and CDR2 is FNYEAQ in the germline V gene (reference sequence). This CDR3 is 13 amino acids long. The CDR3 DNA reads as TGTGCTAGCAGCCAAGACTCTGGAAACACCATATATTTT. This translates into CASSQDSGNTIYF.

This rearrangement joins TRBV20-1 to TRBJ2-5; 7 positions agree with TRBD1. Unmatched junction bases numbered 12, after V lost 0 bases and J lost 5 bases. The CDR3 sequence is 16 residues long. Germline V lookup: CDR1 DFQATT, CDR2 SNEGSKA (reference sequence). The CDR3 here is CSARDLGGGLAETQYF. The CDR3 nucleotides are TGCAGTGCTAGAGATCTAGGGGGCGGTCTTGCCGAGACCCAGTACTTC.

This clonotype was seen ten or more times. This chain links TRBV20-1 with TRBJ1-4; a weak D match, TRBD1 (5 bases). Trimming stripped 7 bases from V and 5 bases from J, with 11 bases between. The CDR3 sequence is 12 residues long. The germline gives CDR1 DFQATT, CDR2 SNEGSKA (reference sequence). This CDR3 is CSGGRPNEKLFF. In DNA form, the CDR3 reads TGCAGTGGGGGACGTCCCAATGAAAAACTGTTTTTT.

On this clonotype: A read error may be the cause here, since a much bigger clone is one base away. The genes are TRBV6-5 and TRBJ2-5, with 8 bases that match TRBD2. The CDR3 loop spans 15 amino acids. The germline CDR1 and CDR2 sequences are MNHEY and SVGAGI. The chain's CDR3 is CAISYAGGSPETQYF. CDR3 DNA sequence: TGTGCCATCAGTTACGCGGGGGGATCTCCGGAGACCCAGTACTTC.

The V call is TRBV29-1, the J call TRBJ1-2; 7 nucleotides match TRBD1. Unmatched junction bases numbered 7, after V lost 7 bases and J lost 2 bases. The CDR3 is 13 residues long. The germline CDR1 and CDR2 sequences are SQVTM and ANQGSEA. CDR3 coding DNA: TGCAGCGGGAAAGACAGGGACAACTATGGCTACACCTTC. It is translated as CSGKDRDNYGYTF.

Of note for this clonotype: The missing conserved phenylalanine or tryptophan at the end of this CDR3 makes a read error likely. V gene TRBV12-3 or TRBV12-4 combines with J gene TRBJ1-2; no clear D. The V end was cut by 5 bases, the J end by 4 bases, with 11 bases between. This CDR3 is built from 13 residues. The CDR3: CASSDKTVYGYTL. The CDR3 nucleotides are TGTGCCAGCAGTGACAAGACTGTCTATGGCTACACCCTC.

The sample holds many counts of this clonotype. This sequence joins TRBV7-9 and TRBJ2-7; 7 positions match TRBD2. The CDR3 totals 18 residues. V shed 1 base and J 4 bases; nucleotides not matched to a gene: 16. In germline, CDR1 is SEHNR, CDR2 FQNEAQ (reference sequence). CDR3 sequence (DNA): TGTGCCAGCAGCTTAGTTGAGGCTTTGGCGGGAGTAATGTACGAGCAGTACTTC. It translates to CASSLVEALAGVMYEQYF.

The CDR3 sequence is CSAFDSGRGGYEQYF. The DNA for the CDR3 is TGCAGTGCTTTTGATAGCGGGAGAGGGGGCTACGAGCAGTACTTC. J is TRBJ2-7 and V is TRBV20-1, with 9 bases that match TRBD2. Germline V gives CDR1 DFQATT, CDR2 SNEGSKA (reference sequence). The CDR3 runs to 15 residues. The J segment lost 3 bases and the V segment lost 5 bases, leaving 11 bases of the junction unmatched.

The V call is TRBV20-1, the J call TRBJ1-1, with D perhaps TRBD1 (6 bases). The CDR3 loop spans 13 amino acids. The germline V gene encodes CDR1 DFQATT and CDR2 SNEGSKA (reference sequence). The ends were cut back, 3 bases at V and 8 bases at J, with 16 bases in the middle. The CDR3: CSASNGGELEAFF. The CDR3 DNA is TGCAGTGCTAGCAACGGGGGCGAACTCGAAGCTTTCTTT.

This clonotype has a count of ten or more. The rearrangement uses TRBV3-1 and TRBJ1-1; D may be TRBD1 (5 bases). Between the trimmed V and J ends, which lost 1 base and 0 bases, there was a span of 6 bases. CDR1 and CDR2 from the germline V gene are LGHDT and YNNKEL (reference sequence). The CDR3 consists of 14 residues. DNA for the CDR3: TGTGCCAGCAGCCAAGCAGGGATGAACACTGAAGCTTTCTTT. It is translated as CASSQAGMNTEAFF.

CDR3 in amino acids: CASSYSRTNLDTDTQYF. CDR3 in DNA: TGTGCCAGCAGTTACTCGCGGACCAACTTAGACACAGATACGCAGTATTTT. The chain employs TRBV6-6 and TRBJ2-3; no reliable D call. The CDR3 consists of 17 residues. Germline V gives CDR1 MNHNY, CDR2 SVGAGI (reference sequence). V lost 0 bases and J 2 bases, leaving 15 bases between the germline ends.